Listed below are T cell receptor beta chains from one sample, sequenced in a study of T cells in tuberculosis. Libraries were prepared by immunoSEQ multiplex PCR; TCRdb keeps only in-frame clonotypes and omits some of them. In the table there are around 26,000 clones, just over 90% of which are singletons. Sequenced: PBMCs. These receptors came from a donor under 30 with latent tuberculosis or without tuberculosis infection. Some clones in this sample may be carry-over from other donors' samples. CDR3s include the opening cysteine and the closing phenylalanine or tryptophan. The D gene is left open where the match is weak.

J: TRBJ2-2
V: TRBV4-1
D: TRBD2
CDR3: CASSQERQRENRGELFF
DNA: TGCGCCAGCAGCCAAGAGCGGCAGCGGGAGAATCGAGGGGAGCTGTTTTTT

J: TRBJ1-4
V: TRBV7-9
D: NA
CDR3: CASSFLTSGGANEKLFF
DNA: TGTGCCAGCAGCTTCCTAACCTCCGGGGGAGCTAATGAAAAACTGTTTTTT

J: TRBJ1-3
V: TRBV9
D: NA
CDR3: CASSATGGPPGNTIYF
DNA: TGTGCCAGCAGCGCCACCGGAGGGCCGCCTGGAAACACCATATATTTT

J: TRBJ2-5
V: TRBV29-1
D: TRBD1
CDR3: CSVDRSGGETQYF
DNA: TGCAGCGTTGATCGTTCAGGGGGAGAGACCCAGTACTTC

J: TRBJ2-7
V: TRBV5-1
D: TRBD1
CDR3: CASSLAGQGFLYEQYF
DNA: TGCGCCAGCAGCCTTGCGGGACAGGGGTTCCTCTACGAGCAGTACTTC

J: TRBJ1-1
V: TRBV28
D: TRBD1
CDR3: CASSSLGGRETEAFF
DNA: TGTGCCAGCAGTTCCCTAGGGGGCAGGGAGACTGAAGCTTTCTTT

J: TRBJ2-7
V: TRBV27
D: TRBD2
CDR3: CASSKEVGTSVSYEQYF
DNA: TGTGCCAGCAGCAAAGAGGTGGGGACTAGCGTATCCTACGAGCAGTACTTC

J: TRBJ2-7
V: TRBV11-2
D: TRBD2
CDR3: CASSLSSGPGYEQYF
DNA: TGTGCCAGCAGCTTATCTAGCGGCCCTGGGTACGAGCAGTACTTC

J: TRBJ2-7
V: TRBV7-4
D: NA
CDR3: CASSPEGAPDYEQYF
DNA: TGTGCCAGCAGCCCCGAGGGAGCCCCAGACTACGAGCAGTACTTC

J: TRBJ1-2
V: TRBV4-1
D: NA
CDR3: CASSQEFRDYGYTF
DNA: TGCGCCAGCAGCCAAGAATTCCGGGACTATGGCTACACCTTC

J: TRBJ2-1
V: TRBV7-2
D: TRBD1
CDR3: CASSFISTGQEQFF
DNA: TGTGCCAGCAGCTTTATTTCGACAGGGCAAGAGCAGTTCTTC

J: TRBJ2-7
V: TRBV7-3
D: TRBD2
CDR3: CASSPRGGSYEQYF
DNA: TGTGCCAGCAGCCCACGCGGGGGCTCCTACGAGCAGTACTTC

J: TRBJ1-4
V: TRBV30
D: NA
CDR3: CAWKGQSNEKLFF
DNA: TGTGCCTGGAAAGGACAGTCTAATGAAAAACTGTTTTTT

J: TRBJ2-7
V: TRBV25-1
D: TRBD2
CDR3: CASSERGTSGGASYEQYF
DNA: TGTGCCAGCAGTGAACGCGGGACTAGCGGGGGGGCTTCCTACGAGCAGTACTTC

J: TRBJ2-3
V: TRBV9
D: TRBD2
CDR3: CASSPRTAGGTADTQYF
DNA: TGTGCCAGCAGCCCTCGGACGGCGGGAGGGACTGCAGATACGCAGTATTTT

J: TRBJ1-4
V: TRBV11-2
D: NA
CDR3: CASSSRGGEYEKLFF
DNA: TGTGCCAGCAGCTCCAGAGGTGGAGAGTATGAAAAACTGTTTTTT

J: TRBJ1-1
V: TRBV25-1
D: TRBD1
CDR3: CASSAKTGAYLKTFF
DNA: TGTGCCAGCAGTGCCAAGACAGGGGCGTATTTGAAAACTTTCTTT

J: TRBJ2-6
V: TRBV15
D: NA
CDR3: CATSRDQGSGANVLTF
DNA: TGTGCCACCAGCAGGGATCAGGGCTCTGGGGCCAACGTCCTGACTTTC

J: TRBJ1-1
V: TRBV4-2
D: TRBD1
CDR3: CASSQAPSGTVTEAFF
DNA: TGTGCCAGCAGCCAAGCCCCTTCCGGGACAGTTACTGAAGCTTTCTTT

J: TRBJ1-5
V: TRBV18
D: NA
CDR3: CASSPVPGINQPQHF
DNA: TGTGCCAGCTCACCCGTCCCAGGGATCAATCAGCCCCAGCATTTT

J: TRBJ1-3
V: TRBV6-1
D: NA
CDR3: CLSGLPGNTIYF
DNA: TGTTTGTCAGGGCTCCCTGGAAACACCATATATTTT

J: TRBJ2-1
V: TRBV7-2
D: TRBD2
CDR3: CASTEGLAAYNEQFF
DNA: TGTGCCAGCACCGAGGGACTAGCGGCCTACAATGAGCAGTTCTTC

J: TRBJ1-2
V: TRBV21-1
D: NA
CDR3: CASSKVGQGNYGYTF
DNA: NA

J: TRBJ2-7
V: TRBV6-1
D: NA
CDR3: CASSGHWTALGEQYF
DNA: TGTGCCAGCAGTGGGCACTGGACAGCCCTGGGTGAGCAGTACTTC

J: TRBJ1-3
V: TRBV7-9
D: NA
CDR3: CASTWSSLSGNTIYF
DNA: TGTGCCAGCACCTGGAGTTCCCTTTCTGGAAACACCATATATTTT

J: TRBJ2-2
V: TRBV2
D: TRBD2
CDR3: CASSLTSGGPNTGELFF
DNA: TGTGCCAGCAGTTTAACTAGCGGGGGGCCGAACACCGGGGAGCTGTTTTTT

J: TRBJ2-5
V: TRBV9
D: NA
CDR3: CASSGASPQYF
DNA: TGTGCCAGCAGCGGGGCCTCGCCCCAGTACTTC

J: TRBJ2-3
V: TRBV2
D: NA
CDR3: CASSVMSVPDTQYF
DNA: TGTGCCAGCAGTGTTATGAGCGTTCCAGATACGCAGTATTTT

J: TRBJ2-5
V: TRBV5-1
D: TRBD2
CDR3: CASSSLGTSGAFQETQYF
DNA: TGCGCCAGCAGCTCTCTCGGGACTAGCGGGGCCTTCCAAGAGACCCAGTACTTC

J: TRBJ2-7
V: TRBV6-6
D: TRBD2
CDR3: CASSQPGTSGTREQYF
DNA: TGTGCCAGCAGTCAACCTGGTACTAGCGGGACGAGGGAGCAGTACTTC

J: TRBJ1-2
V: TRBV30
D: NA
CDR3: CAWARGARGGYTF
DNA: TGTGCCTGGGCTCGGGGGGCGCGCGGGGGCTACACCTTC

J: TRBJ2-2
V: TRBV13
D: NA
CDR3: CASSSTGTSSAGELFF
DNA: TGTGCCAGCAGCTCGACCGGGACTTCGAGCGCCGGGGAGCTGTTTTTT

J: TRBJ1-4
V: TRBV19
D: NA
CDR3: CASSSPEGGLFF
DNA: TGTGCCAGTAGTAGCCCGGAGGGAGGGCTGTTTTTT